The rows below give T cell receptor beta chains drawn from one sample of a study of blood T cell repertoires in COVID-19. Clones were read by immunoSEQ multiplex PCR, and TCRdb kept only the in-frame ones, dropping some. The sample has 120,000 to 150,000 clones; more than 70% are singletons. The material sequenced was peripheral blood. The receptor source for this set is a woman in her forties or fifties with acute or convalescent COVID-19. Both conserved end residues are part of each CDR3. D genes are given only for firm matches. Size is stated for part of the rows, as once, few or many counts, or as a class when the clone is expanded.

J gene	V gene	D gene	clone size	CDR3 protein	CDR3 DNA
TRBJ2-1	TRBV5-1	TRBD1	NA	CASSFEGQGLNEQFF	TGCGCCAGCAGCTTCGAGGGACAGGGGTTAAATGAGCAGTTCTTC
TRBJ1-1	TRBV27	NA	NA	CASSLRSTGRRAFF	TGTGCCAGCAGTTTACGGTCGACAGGTAGAAGAGCTTTCTTT
TRBJ1-2	TRBV6-6	TRBD1	NA	CASSYSTTGEGYTF	TGTGCCAGCAGTTACTCAACGACAGGGGAAGGCTACACCTTC
TRBJ2-1	TRBV6-4	TRBD2	once	CASSDGAGGGAYNEQFF	TGTGCCAGCAGTGACGGTGCGGGCGGGGGGGCCTACAATGAGCAGTTCTTC
TRBJ2-2	TRBV9	NA	NA	CASSAQTGSGELFF	TGTGCCAGCAGCGCCCAGACAGGTTCCGGGGAGCTGTTTTTT
TRBJ2-3	TRBV11-3	TRBD2	NA	CASSWRGGLSDTQYF	TGTGCCAGCAGCTGGCGGGGGGGCCTGTCAGATACGCAGTATTTT
TRBJ1-1	TRBV14	NA	once	CASSQVEGQPFF	TGTGCCAGCAGCCAAGTAGAAGGACAACCTTTCTTT
TRBJ1-2	TRBV28	TRBD1	few	CASSFRDRGNGYTF	TGTGCCAGCAGTTTCCGGGACAGGGGTAATGGCTACACCTTC
TRBJ1-1	TRBV7-2	TRBD1	NA	CASSLDSRGTEAFF	TGTGCCAGCAGCTTAGATTCCAGGGGGACTGAAGCTTTCTTT
TRBJ1-3	TRBV24-1	NA	NA	CATEDSGNTIYF	TGTGCCACCGAGGACTCGGGAAACACCATATATTTT
TRBJ1-1	TRBV20-1	NA	NA	CSALRGTEAFF	TGCAGTGCTCTCCGGGGCACTGAAGCTTTCTTT
TRBJ1-1	TRBV7-3	NA	NA	CASSLMSGDTEAFF	TGTGCCAGCAGCTTAATGTCGGGAGACACTGAAGCTTTCTTT
TRBJ1-6	TRBV5-6	NA	NA	CASSLVSGGSPLHF	TGTGCCAGCAGCTTGGTGTCAGGAGGGTCACCCCTCCACTTT
TRBJ2-5	TRBV5-1	TRBD2	few	CASSSLAAGETQYF	TGCGCCAGCAGCTCGCTAGCGGCGGGGGAGACCCAGTACTTC
TRBJ1-1	TRBV27	NA	NA	CASSLNSNTEAFF	TGTGCCAGCAGTTTAAACTCGAACACTGAAGCTTTCTTT
TRBJ1-1	TRBV25-1	TRBD1	NA	CASSEFEGGGGTEAFF	TGTGCCAGCAGTGAATTTGAAGGAGGGGGCGGCACTGAAGCTTTCTTT
TRBJ2-4	TRBV10-1	NA	NA	CASPRALAKNIQYF	TGCGCCAGCCCAAGAGCGTTAGCCAAAAACATTCAGTACTTC
TRBJ1-1	TRBV12-3/TRBV12-4	NA	NA	CASSSGVEAFF	TGTGCCAGCAGTTCAGGGGTTGAAGCTTTCTTT
TRBJ2-5	TRBV11-2	NA	NA	CASSPPSDQETQYF	TGTGCCAGCAGCCCCCCTAGCGACCAAGAGACCCAGTACTTC
TRBJ1-1	TRBV4-2	TRBD1	NA	CASSQEHNRGNTEAFF	TGTGCCAGCAGCCAAGAACATAACAGGGGAAACACTGAAGCTTTCTTT
TRBJ1-6	TRBV2	NA	NA	CASSAGVYGPNNSPLHF	TGTGCCAGCAGTGCCGGGGTCTACGGCCCGAATAATTCACCCCTCCACTTT
TRBJ1-4	TRBV12-3/TRBV12-4	NA	once	CASSSGEKLFF	TGTGCCAGCAGTTCGGGTGAAAAACTGTTTTTT
TRBJ1-4	TRBV6-1	NA	NA	CASSEASGINEKLFF	TGTGCCAGCAGTGAAGCGTCGGGGATTAATGAAAAACTGTTTTTT
TRBJ1-2	TRBV3-1/TRBV3-2	NA	NA	CASSLSSNYGYTF	TGTGCCAGCAGCCTTTCCTCCAACTATGGCTACACCTTC
TRBJ1-3	TRBV5-1	NA	NA	CASSLEGDHTIYF	TGCGCCAGCAGCTTGGAGGGGGATCACACCATATATTTT
TRBJ2-7	TRBV23-1	NA	NA	CASSQVQDTYEQYF	TGCGCCAGCAGTCAAGTACAGGATACCTACGAGCAGTACTTC
TRBJ2-3	TRBV15	TRBD1	NA	CATSKSPGTGGRTDTQYF	TGTGCCACCAGCAAATCACCCGGGACAGGGGGACGCACAGATACGCAGTATTTT
TRBJ2-2	TRBV10-3	NA	once	CAISEDRDTGELFF	TGTGCCATCAGTGAGGATCGGGACACCGGGGAGCTGTTTTTT
TRBJ1-2	TRBV28	NA	few	CASSLNWDYMGYTF	TGTGCCAGCAGTTTAAATTGGGACTATATGGGCTACACCTTC
TRBJ1-2	TRBV11-2	NA	few	CASSFTPQGYGYTF	TGTGCCAGCAGCTTTACCCCACAGGGCTATGGCTACACCTTC